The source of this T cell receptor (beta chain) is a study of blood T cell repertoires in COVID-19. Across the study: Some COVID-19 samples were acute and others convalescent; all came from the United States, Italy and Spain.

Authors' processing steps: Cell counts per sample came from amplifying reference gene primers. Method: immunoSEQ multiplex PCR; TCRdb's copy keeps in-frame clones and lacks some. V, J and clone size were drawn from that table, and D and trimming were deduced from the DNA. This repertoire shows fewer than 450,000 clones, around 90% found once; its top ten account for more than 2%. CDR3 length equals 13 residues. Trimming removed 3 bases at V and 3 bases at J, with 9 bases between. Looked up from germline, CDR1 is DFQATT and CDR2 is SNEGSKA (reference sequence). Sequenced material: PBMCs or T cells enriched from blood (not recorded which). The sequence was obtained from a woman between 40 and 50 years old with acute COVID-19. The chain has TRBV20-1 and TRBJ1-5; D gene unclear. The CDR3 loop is CSASQLANQPQHF. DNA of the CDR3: TGCAGTGCTAGTCAACTCGCCAATCAGCCCCAGCATTTT.